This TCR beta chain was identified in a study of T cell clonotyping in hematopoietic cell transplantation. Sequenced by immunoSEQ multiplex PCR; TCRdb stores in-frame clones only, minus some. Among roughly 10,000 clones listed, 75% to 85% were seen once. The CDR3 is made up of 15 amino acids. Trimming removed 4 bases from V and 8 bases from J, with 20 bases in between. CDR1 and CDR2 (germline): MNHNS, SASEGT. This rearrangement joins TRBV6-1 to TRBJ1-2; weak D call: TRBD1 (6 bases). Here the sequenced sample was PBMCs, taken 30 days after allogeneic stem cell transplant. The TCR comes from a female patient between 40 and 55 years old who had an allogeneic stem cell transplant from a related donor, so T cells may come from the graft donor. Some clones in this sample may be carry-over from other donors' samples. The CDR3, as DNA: TGTGCCAGCAGTGCACGTTTTGATGGGGGGCTCGGCTACACCTTC. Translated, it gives CASSARFDGGLGYTF.